The 13 T cell receptor beta chains given below trace back to one sample, sequenced in a study of blood T cells in healthy people across ages. The use of a sample-barcoded 5' primer and a J-beta primer mix characterized a second PCR of about 7 to 12 cycles. TCRdb fed the 5' RACE reads into MiXCR, producing one record per CDR3 protein. This table holds under 800,000 distinct CDR3 sequences, under 25% found once. Sequenced input: blood. These TCRs come from a man in his sixties or seventies in good health.

This chain joins TRBV6-6 and TRBJ1-5; D is ambiguous. Trimming removed 5 bases at V and 5 bases at J, with 7 bases between. CDR3 length: 12 residues. In germline, CDR1 is MNHNY, CDR2 SVGAGI (reference sequence). DNA for the CDR3: TGTGCCAGCAGTCCACGAGATCAGCCCCAGCATTTT. It codes for CASSPRDQPQHF.

The chain recombines TRBV3-1 with TRBJ2-5; D gene uncertain. Germline V gene sequence: CDR1 LGHDT, CDR2 YNNKEL (reference sequence). This CDR3 has 13 amino acids. Trimming took 6 bases from V and 1 from J, leaving 9 bases between them. The CDR3 region has the DNA TGTGCCAGCAGTGTCGTTCGCCAAGAGACCCAGTACTTC. Amino acids: CASSVVRQETQYF.

This clonotype was observed a handful of times. The chain recombines TRBV29-1 with TRBJ2-5; D remains unclear. Germline values: CDR1 SQVTM, CDR2 ANQGSEA. The CDR3 is 12 amino acids. The V gene lost 2 bases and the J gene lost 2 bases, with 6 bases spanning the gap. This CDR3 is CSVEPNQETQYF. The CDR3, as DNA: TGCAGCGTTGAACCCAATCAAGAGACCCAGTACTTC. Supplemented by reference TRBV29-1 and TRBJ2-5, the full variable domain reads SAVISQKPSRDICQRGTSLTIQCQVDSQVTMMFWYRQQPGQSLTLIATANQGSEATYESGFVIDKFPISRPNLTFSTLTVSNMSPEDSSIYLCSVEPNQETQYFGPGTRLLVL.

Note on this clonotype: Mismatch with germline at one junction end may stem from a read error. The genes are TRBV29-1 and TRBJ1-2; D unresolved. Germline assignment: CDR1 SQVTM and CDR2 ANQGSEA. The CDR3 has 13 amino acids. CDR3 DNA: TGCAGCGTTTTAGACACCCACTTATATGGCTGCACCTTC. As protein: CSVLDTHLYGCTF.

This clonotype was picked up a small number of times. The CDR3 DNA reads as TGCGCCAGCAGCTTGGACAGGGTCACTGAAGCTTTCTTT. Its protein product is CASSLDRVTEAFF. This chain connects TRBV5-1 to TRBJ1-1; possible D gene TRBD1, 6 bases. Looked up from germline, CDR1 is SGHRS and CDR2 is YFSETQ. The CDR3 has 13 amino acids. The V gene lost 0 bases and the J gene lost 4 bases, with 7 bases spanning the gap.

This clonotype has only a few counts. The genes are TRBV25-1 and TRBJ2-5; 11 nucleotides align to TRBD2. This CDR3 is 13 amino acids long. Germline V gene lookup returns CDR1 MGHDK and CDR2 SYGVNS. J lost 4 bases, V lost 8 bases, and 3 bases had no gene match. The CDR3 DNA reads TGTGCCAGCTGTCTAGCGGGAGGAGAGACCCAGTACTTC. Its protein is CASCLAGGETQYF.

This chain uses TRBV2 with TRBJ2-2, with a possible D match to TRBD2 (6 bases). The CDR3 runs 12 residues. The V gene lost 2 bases and the J gene lost 11 bases, with 9 bases spanning the gap. Germline V gene data show CDR1 as SNHLY and CDR2 as FYNNEI. CDR3 loop: CASSENGSELFF. In nucleotides, the CDR3 is TGTGCCAGCAGTGAAAACGGGAGTGAGCTGTTTTTT.

This clonotype was picked up a small number of times. The CDR3 DNA is TGTGCCAGCAGCTTAGTGTTCAGCACCCTGCGAGGGGAGACCCAGTACTTC. Translation gives CASSLVFSTLRGETQYF. The chain uses TRBV11-2 and TRBJ2-5; tentative D call: TRBD2 (5 bases). V was shortened by 1 base and J by 5 bases, with 20 bases between the two germline ends. The CDR3 is 17 residues long. The germline V gene has CDR1 SGHAT and CDR2 FQNNGV.

Only a few counts were recorded for this clonotype. The V gene is TRBV12-3 or TRBV12-4, the J gene TRBJ2-3; D possibly uses TRBD1 or TRBD2 (5 bases each). V lost 6 bases to trimming and J lost 5 bases, with 15 bases between them. The CDR3 sequence is 14 residues long. Here the CDR3 DNA reads TGTGCCAGCAGACCCGGGGCGGTGGGAGATACGCAGTATTTT. Residues: CASRPGAVGDTQYF.

The count of this clonotype is one. This chain joins TRBV7-2 and TRBJ2-1; TRBD2 is a possible D gene (7 bases). There are 16 residues in the CDR3. Germline CDR1 SGHTA, CDR2 FQGNSA. V lost 5 bases and J 3 bases, leaving 17 bases between the germline ends. This CDR3 is CASSHSGGGGYNEQFF. DNA of the CDR3: TGTGCCAGCAGCCATAGTGGGGGAGGGGGCTACAATGAGCAGTTCTTC.

In this sample, this clonotype turned up many times. The V gene is TRBV4-1, the J gene TRBJ2-5; the match to TRBD2 covers 12 bases. V dropped 4 bases and J dropped 3; count of bases not matched to a gene: 3. There are 15 residues in the CDR3. Germline CDR1 MGHRA, CDR2 YSYEKL. CDR3: CASSLLAGGEETQYF. In DNA form, the CDR3 reads TGCGCCAGCAGCCTACTAGCGGGAGGCGAAGAGACCCAGTACTTC.

This clonotype was seen a few times. CDR3 region: CASSQDLRQPAFF. The CDR3 DNA follows: TGTGCCAGCAGCCAAGATTTGCGACAACCGGCTTTCTTT. This chain links TRBV3-1 with TRBJ1-1; D is uncertain. Germline CDR1 LGHDT, CDR2 YNNKEL (reference sequence). The CDR3 length is 13 residues. The ends were cut back, 0 bases at V and 11 bases at J, with 13 bases in the middle.

J is TRBJ2-1 and V is TRBV20-1; 13 positions agree with TRBD2. The length of the CDR3 is 14 residues. V dropped 4 bases and J dropped 7; count of bases not matched to a gene: 4. Per the germline V gene, CDR1 is DFQATT and CDR2 is SNEGSKA (reference sequence). The CDR3 sequence: CSAKGLAGVNEQFF. CDR3 bases: TGCAGTGCTAAAGGACTAGCGGGAGTAAATGAGCAGTTCTTC.